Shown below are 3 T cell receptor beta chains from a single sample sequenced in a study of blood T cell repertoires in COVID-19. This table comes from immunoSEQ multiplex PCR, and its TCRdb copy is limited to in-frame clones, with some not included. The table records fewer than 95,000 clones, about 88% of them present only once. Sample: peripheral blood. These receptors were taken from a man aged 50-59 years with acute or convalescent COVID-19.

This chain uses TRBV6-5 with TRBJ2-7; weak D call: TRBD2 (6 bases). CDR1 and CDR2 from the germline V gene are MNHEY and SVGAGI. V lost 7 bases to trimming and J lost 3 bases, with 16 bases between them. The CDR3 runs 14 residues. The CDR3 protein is CASKRDGGSYEQYF. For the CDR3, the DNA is TGTGCCAGCAAGAGGGATGGAGGGAGCTACGAGCAGTACTTC.

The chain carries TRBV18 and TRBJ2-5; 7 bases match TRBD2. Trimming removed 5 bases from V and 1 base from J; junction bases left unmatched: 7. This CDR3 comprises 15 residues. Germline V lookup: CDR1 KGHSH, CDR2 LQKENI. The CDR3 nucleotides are TGTGCCAGCTCAGACATCCTAGCGGCCCAAGAGACCCAGTACTTC. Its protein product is CASSDILAAQETQYF.

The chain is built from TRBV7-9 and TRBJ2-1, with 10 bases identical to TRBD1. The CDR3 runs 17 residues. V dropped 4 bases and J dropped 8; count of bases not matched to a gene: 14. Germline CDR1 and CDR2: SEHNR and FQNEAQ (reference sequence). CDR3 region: CASSSPRWDRGSDEQFF. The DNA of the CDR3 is TGTGCCAGCAGCTCCCCCCGGTGGGACAGGGGTTCCGATGAGCAGTTCTTC.